The 13 T cell receptor beta chains reported below all come from one sample, sequenced in a study of cytomegalovirus exposure and HLA in healthy donors. Primers for the PCR totalled 60 Vbeta and 13 Jbeta. The data were produced by immunoSEQ multiplex PCR, yet TCRdb's version contains in-frame clones alone and is incomplete. The sample lists some 130,000 clones, 65% to 85% occurring once. The sample comprised PBMCs. The receptors come from a woman aged 18-29 years in good health and CMV-seronegative.

The sample holds one count of this clone. The rearrangement joins TRBV30 to TRBJ1-1; D is undetermined. This CDR3 is 12 amino acids long. Germline V gives CDR1 GTSNPN, CDR2 SVGIG (reference sequence). Trimming left V 2 bases short and J 6 bases short, with 10 bases between. The CDR3 DNA reads as TGTGCCTGGAGTCGACAATTCGCTGAAGCTTTCTTT. Residues: CAWSRQFAEAFF.

This sequence joins TRBV7-9 and TRBJ2-1; the D is unclear. CDR3 size: 12 residues. Germline CDR1 is SEHNR and CDR2 is FQNEAQ (reference sequence). The ends were cut back, 5 bases at V and 5 bases at J, with 7 bases in the middle. The CDR3 nucleotides read TGTGCCAGCAGCCCCCAGAACAATGAGCAGTTCTTC. It is translated as CASSPQNNEQFF.

This rearrangement joins TRBV2 to TRBJ2-1; 7 bases agree with TRBD2. V was clipped by 5 bases and J by 7 bases; unmatched bases: 2. CDR3 length: 12 amino acids. Germline CDR1 and CDR2: SNHLY and FYNNEI. The CDR3 DNA follows: TGTGCCAGCAGTTTGGGGGGGAATGAGCAGTTCTTC. Amino acid sequence: CASSLGGNEQFF. The full variable domain, with the rest looked up from reference TRBV2 and TRBJ2-1, is EPEVTQTPSHQVTQMGQEVILRCVPISNHLYFYWYRQILGQKVEFLVSFYNNEISEKSEIFDDQFSVERPDGSNFTLKIRSTKLEDSAMYFCASSLGGNEQFFGPGTRLTVL.

Turning to this clone: The same CDR3 arises from other DNA sequences in this sample as well. The chain uses TRBV5-1 and TRBJ2-1; 7 positions agree with TRBD1. CDR1 and CDR2 from the germline V gene are SGHRS and YFSETQ. This CDR3 region has 16 residues. J was trimmed by 0 bases and V by 4 bases; bases with no gene match: 7. CDR3 coding DNA: TGCGCCAGCAGCCTAGGTTACAGGGGCTCCTACAATGAGCAGTTCTTC. This encodes CASSLGYRGSYNEQFF.

The chain links TRBV13 to TRBJ2-1; 11 positions agree with TRBD2. Germline assignment: CDR1 PRHDT and CDR2 FYEKMQ (reference sequence). The trim removed 5 bases at V and 3 bases at J, leaving 6 bases unmatched. This CDR3 is built from 16 residues. The DNA for the CDR3 is TGTGCCAGCAGCGCCTCGACTAGCGGGATCTACAATGAGCAGTTCTTC. Its translation is CASSASTSGIYNEQFF.

This chain links TRBV6-1 with TRBJ1-1, with a tentative D call TRBD1 (5 bases). Trimming shortened V by 0 bases and J by 3 bases, and 23 bases separated the two germline ends. CDR3 size: 19 residues. Germline V gene sequence: CDR1 MNHNS, CDR2 SASEGT. CDR3 residues: CASSEATRFQGARYTEAFF. CDR3 DNA: TGTGCCAGCAGTGAAGCAACGAGGTTTCAGGGCGCTAGGTACACTGAAGCTTTCTTT.

This chain uses TRBV30 with TRBJ1-5; D may be TRBD1 (5 bases). V lost 2 bases and J 7 bases, leaving 12 bases between the germline ends. The germline V gene encodes CDR1 GTSNPN and CDR2 SVGIG (reference sequence). This CDR3 spans 13 amino acids. The CDR3 sequence is CAWSSGLEQPQHF. CDR3 DNA: TGTGCCTGGAGTTCAGGGTTGGAACAGCCCCAGCATTTT.

Comments on this clone: Other DNA sequences within the sample encode an identical CDR3. The rearrangement uses TRBV19 and TRBJ1-2; TRBD1 is a possible D gene (6 bases). The germline V gene encodes CDR1 LNHDA and CDR2 SQIVND (reference sequence). The CDR3 sequence is 13 residues long. V lost 3 bases, J lost 5 bases, and 10 bases lay in between. The DNA for the CDR3 is TGTGCCAGTAGTATCGGCAGGGGTTATGGCTACACCTTC. It codes for CASSIGRGYGYTF.

This chain uses TRBV30 with TRBJ2-1; 7 nucleotides match TRBD2. V lost 1 base, J lost 7 bases, and 4 bases stayed unmatched. The CDR3 runs 13 residues. The germline V gene has CDR1 GTSNPN and CDR2 SVGIG (reference sequence). The chain's CDR3 is CAWSAQLANEQFF. In DNA, the CDR3 is TGTGCCTGGAGTGCCCAACTAGCGAATGAGCAGTTCTTC. The entire variable domain, with the rest obtained from reference TRBV30 and TRBJ2-1, is as follows: SQTIHQWPATLVQPVGSPLSLECTVEGTSNPNLYWYRQAAGRGLQLLFYSVGIGQISSEVPQNLSASRPQDRQFILSSKKLLLSDSGFYLCAWSAQLANEQFFGPGTRLTVL.

The rearrangement uses TRBV7-9 and TRBJ2-7; weak D call: TRBD2 (6 bases). Germline V lookup: CDR1 SEHNR, CDR2 FQNEAQ (reference sequence). The CDR3 spans 14 residues. With 5 bases removed from V and 2 bases from J, the gap between germline ends came to 13 bases. CDR3 in amino acids: CASSPREAAYEQYF. The CDR3 region has the DNA TGTGCCAGCAGCCCAAGGGAGGCGGCCTACGAGCAGTACTTC.

There are a few counts of this clone. The chain carries TRBV4-1 and TRBJ1-2; 7 nucleotides match TRBD1. Germline CDR1 reads MGHRA; CDR2 reads YSYEKL. J lost 4 bases, V lost 3 bases, and 17 bases had no gene match. This CDR3 region has 18 residues. The CDR3 region has the DNA TGCGCCAGCAGCCAGGGAGCTTTACGGGACAGTTTCGGCTATGGCTACACCTTC. Translating it yields CASSQGALRDSFGYGYTF.

The rearrangement links TRBV15 to TRBJ2-1; the D gene is possibly TRBD2 (5 bases). The V and J ends lost 9 bases and 4 bases respectively, with 13 bases between them. Germline V CDR1 and CDR2: LNHNV, YYDKDF (reference sequence). The CDR3 covers 13 residues. CDR3 sequence reads: CATGARDYNEQFF. The CDR3 bases are TGTGCCACGGGAGCTAGGGATTACAATGAGCAGTTCTTC.

The chain combines TRBV4-2 with TRBJ1-1, with 7 positions matching TRBD1. Trimming took 7 bases from V and 8 from J; bases not matched to a gene: 10. This CDR3 is built from 13 residues. Germline lookup yields CDR1 LGHNA and CDR2 YNFKEQ. CDR3 DNA: TGTGCCAGCAAGGAGGGGCAGGGGGACGAAGCTTTCTTT. This sequence encodes CASKEGQGDEAFF.